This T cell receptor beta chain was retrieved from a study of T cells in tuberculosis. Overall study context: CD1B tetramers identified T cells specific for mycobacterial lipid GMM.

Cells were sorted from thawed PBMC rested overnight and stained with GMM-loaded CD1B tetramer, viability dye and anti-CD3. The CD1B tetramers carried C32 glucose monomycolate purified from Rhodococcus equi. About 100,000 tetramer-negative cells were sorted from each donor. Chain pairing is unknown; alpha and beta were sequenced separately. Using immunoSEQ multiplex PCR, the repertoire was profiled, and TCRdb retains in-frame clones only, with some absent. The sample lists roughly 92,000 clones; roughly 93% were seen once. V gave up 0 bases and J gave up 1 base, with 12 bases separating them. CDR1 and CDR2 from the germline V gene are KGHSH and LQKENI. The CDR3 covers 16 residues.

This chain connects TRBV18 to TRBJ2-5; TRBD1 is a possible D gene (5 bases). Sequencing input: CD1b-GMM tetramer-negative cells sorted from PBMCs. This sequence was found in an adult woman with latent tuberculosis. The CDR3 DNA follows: TGTGCCAGCTCACCACCGGGGCTACCAGGCCAAGAGACCCAGTACTTC. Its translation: CASSPPGLPGQETQYF.